This is a list of T cell receptor beta chains from one sample in a study of T cell responses to AZD1222 COVID-19 vaccine. Clones were read by immunoSEQ multiplex PCR, and TCRdb kept only the in-frame ones, dropping some. Here the sample spans approximately 150,000 clones, 90% being singletons. The starting material was peripheral blood, obtained 28 days after the second dose of the MenACWY control vaccine. The receptors originated from an adult who received the MenACWY meningococcal vaccine as a control. Both conserved end residues are part of each CDR3. D genes are given only for firm matches. Clone size is shown for a subset of rows, as once, few, many or a class of expanded clone.

clone size	J gene	V gene	D gene	CDR3 protein	CDR3 DNA
NA	TRBJ1-2	TRBV6-2/TRBV6-3	NA	CASSTRRQARSGYTF	TGTGCCAGCAGTACCCGTAGACAGGCTCGGAGCGGCTACACCTTC
NA	TRBJ1-1	TRBV7-9	NA	CASSLSGNTEAFF	TGTGCCAGCAGCTTGAGCGGGAACACTGAAGCTTTCTTT
NA	TRBJ1-1	TRBV7-2	TRBD1	CASSSRKQGAGTEAFF	TGTGCCAGCAGCTCACGAAAACAGGGGGCGGGGACTGAAGCTTTCTTT
NA	TRBJ2-3	TRBV11-2	NA	CASSLDREGTDTQYF	TGTGCCAGCAGCTTAGATAGAGAGGGCACAGATACGCAGTATTTT
once	TRBJ2-7	TRBV18	TRBD2	CASSPESTSGRFYEQYF	TGTGCCAGCTCACCTGAATCAACTAGCGGGAGGTTTTACGAGCAGTACTTC
NA	TRBJ2-7	TRBV7-9	NA	CASSYLSYEQYF	TGTGCCAGCAGCTATCTATCTTACGAGCAGTACTTC
once	TRBJ2-7	TRBV19	TRBD2	CASTRGGRTSDEQYF	TGTGCCAGTACTCGCGGGGGAAGGACTAGCGACGAGCAGTACTTC
few	TRBJ1-4	TRBV9	NA	CASSVGGGEKLFF	TGTGCCAGCAGCGTAGGGGGCGGTGAAAAACTGTTTTTT
NA	TRBJ1-1	TRBV6-2/TRBV6-3	TRBD1	CASSVRTGFGNTEAFF	TGTGCCAGCAGTGTACGGACAGGGTTCGGGAACACTGAAGCTTTCTTT
NA	TRBJ2-7	TRBV3-1/TRBV3-2	NA	CASSQSLVTTYEQYF	TGTGCCAGCAGCCAGAGCCTAGTGACTACCTACGAGCAGTACTTC
NA	TRBJ2-6	TRBV6-4	NA	CASSEGGGANVLTF	TGTGCCAGCAGTGAGGGGGGAGGGGCCAACGTCCTGACTTTC
NA	TRBJ2-5	TRBV10-1	NA	CASSDSKGFQETQYF	TGCGCCAGCAGCGATTCCAAGGGGTTCCAAGAGACCCAGTACTTC
NA	TRBJ1-1	TRBV18	NA	CASSQVNTEAFF	TGTGCCAGCTCACAAGTCAACACTGAAGCTTTCTTT
NA	TRBJ2-1	TRBV7-9	NA	CASSLRDSLRNEQFF	TGTGCCAGCAGCTTGCGGGACTCACTACGCAATGAGCAGTTCTTC
NA	TRBJ2-1	TRBV30	TRBD2	CAWLLDGRAYNEQFF	TGTGCCTGGCTCCTAGACGGGAGGGCCTACAATGAGCAGTTCTTC
few	TRBJ1-4	TRBV5-1	TRBD1	CASSGTVTNEKLFF	TGCGCCAGCAGCGGGACAGTAACTAATGAAAAACTGTTTTTT
NA	TRBJ1-2	TRBV7-9	NA	CASSLELAFYGYTF	TGTGCCAGCAGCTTAGAGCTAGCCTTCTATGGCTACACCTTC
NA	TRBJ1-3	TRBV11-2	NA	CASSYIQGNTIYF	TGTGCCAGCAGCTACATACAGGGAAACACCATATATTTT
few	TRBJ2-7	TRBV4-1	NA	CASSQGNEQYF	TGCGCCAGCAGCCAGGGGAACGAGCAGTACTTC
NA	TRBJ2-1	TRBV9	NA	CASSPRRDEQFF	TGTGCCAGCAGCCCGAGACGGGATGAGCAGTTCTTC
NA	TRBJ2-3	TRBV6-4	TRBD1	CASSDRQGSTDTQYF	TGTGCCAGCAGTGACAGACAGGGCAGCACAGATACGCAGTATTTT
NA	TRBJ1-1	TRBV29-1	NA	CSARDGSEAFF	TGCAGCGCCCGGGACGGCTCTGAAGCTTTCTTT
NA	TRBJ1-2	TRBV29-1	TRBD1	CSVEDRVGGIFGGYTF	TGCAGCGTTGAAGATCGAGTAGGGGGCATTTTCGGTGGCTACACCTTC